Listed here are 8 T cell receptor beta chains from one sample, sequenced in a study of human T cells and chemical hapten exposure. TCRdb independently ran MiXCR on the RACE reads; one entry per CDR3 protein. This sample yields 200,000 to 300,000 distinct CDR3 sequences, of which about 9.4% are seen a single time; 2% to 2.5% belongs to the top ten. The time point denotes: pre-sensitization, week 0. Treatment: therapeutic diphenylcyclopropenone sensitization with weekly scalp DPC. The sample was whole blood, taken in connection with sensitization to the hapten diphenylcyclopropenone (DPC). Every receptor here comes from a woman aged 40 to 50 with alopecia areata. Some clones in this sample may be carry-over from other donors' samples.

This clonotype turned up a few times. The chain combines TRBV5-1 with TRBJ2-7, with D unresolved. Trimming removed 7 bases at V and 0 bases at J, with 14 bases between. This CDR3 comprises 14 residues. Germline CDR1 reads SGHRS; CDR2 reads YFSETQ. The CDR3 protein is CASHLAQSSYEQYF. The DNA for the CDR3 is TGCGCCAGCCACCTCGCCCAGAGCTCCTACGAGCAGTACTTC.

The chain has TRBV5-4 and TRBJ2-7, with D perhaps TRBD2 (5 bases). The CDR3 has 13 residues. The V gene lost 4 bases and the J gene lost 7 bases, with 15 bases spanning the gap. Germline assignment: CDR1 SGHNT and CDR2 YYREEE (reference sequence). CDR3 sequence: CASSPDSSREQYF. The CDR3 DNA follows: TGTGCCAGCAGCCCGGACTCGTCCAGGGAGCAGTACTTC.

This clonotype was found a few times. The CDR3 is CAIRGTSGRSYNEQFF. CDR3 bases: TGTGCCATCAGGGGGACTAGCGGAAGATCCTACAATGAGCAGTTCTTC. V and J are TRBV10-3 and TRBJ2-1, with 11 bases that match TRBD2. V lost 6 bases to trimming and J lost 1 base; unmatched junction nucleotides: 5. CDR3 size: 16 residues. Germline V gene data show CDR1 as ENHRY and CDR2 as SYGVKD.

This clonotype was detected only a few times. This rearrangement joins TRBV13 to TRBJ2-1; D gene uncertain. V lost 0 bases and J lost 5, with 8 bases in between. CDR1 is PRHDT and CDR2 is FYEKMQ in the germline V gene (reference sequence). The CDR3 extends over 14 amino acids. CDR3 sequence (DNA): TGTGCCAGCAGCTTAGGCCTCTTAGACAATGAGCAGTTCTTC. Translating it yields CASSLGLLDNEQFF.

CDR3: CASSLPPSGVSSYNEQFF. The CDR3 DNA reads as TGTGCCAGCAGTTTACCCCCTAGCGGGGTAAGCTCCTACAATGAGCAGTTCTTC. The chain carries TRBV28 and TRBJ2-1; 9 bases line up with TRBD2. V was pared by 2 bases and J by 0 bases, with 8 bases of the junction left unmatched. The germline V gene has CDR1 MDHEN and CDR2 SYDVKM. The CDR3 is made up of 18 amino acids.

This clonotype came up many times. J is TRBJ2-1 and V is TRBV7-9; D is undetermined. Germline V gene sequence: CDR1 SEHNR, CDR2 FQNEAQ (reference sequence). V lost 10 bases, J lost 4 bases, and 11 bases lay in between. This CDR3 spans 12 amino acids. For the CDR3, the DNA is TGTGCCATTGTGTCACTTTACAATGAGCAGTTCTTC. Amino acid sequence: CAIVSLYNEQFF.

This clonotype was seen more than once but under ten times. This chain connects TRBV27 to TRBJ1-5, with 11 bases lining up with TRBD1. The CDR3 has 16 residues. V was clipped by 5 bases and J by 7 bases; unmatched bases: 10. Germline CDR1 MNHEY, CDR2 SMNVEV (reference sequence). CDR3 sequence reads: CASSHRSGQGDQPQHF. The CDR3 nucleotides read TGTGCCAGCAGTCACCGGTCGGGACAGGGGGACCAGCCCCAGCATTTT.

The sample holds a few counts of this clonotype. The chain recombines TRBV11-2 with TRBJ2-3; no definite D call. V was pared by 6 bases and J by 4 bases, with 8 bases between. Looked up from germline, CDR1 is SGHAT and CDR2 is FQNNGV. The CDR3 length is 12 residues. CDR3 in DNA: TGTGCCAGCAGGGACCCCTCAGATACGCAGTATTTT. This codes for CASRDPSDTQYF. The full variable domain, completed using reference TRBV11-2 and TRBJ2-3, is EAGVAQSPRYKIIEKRQSVAFWCNPISGHATLYWYQQILGQGPKLLIQFQNNGVVDDSQLPKDRFSAERLKGVDSTLKIQPAKLEDSAVYLCASRDPSDTQYFGPGTRLTVL.